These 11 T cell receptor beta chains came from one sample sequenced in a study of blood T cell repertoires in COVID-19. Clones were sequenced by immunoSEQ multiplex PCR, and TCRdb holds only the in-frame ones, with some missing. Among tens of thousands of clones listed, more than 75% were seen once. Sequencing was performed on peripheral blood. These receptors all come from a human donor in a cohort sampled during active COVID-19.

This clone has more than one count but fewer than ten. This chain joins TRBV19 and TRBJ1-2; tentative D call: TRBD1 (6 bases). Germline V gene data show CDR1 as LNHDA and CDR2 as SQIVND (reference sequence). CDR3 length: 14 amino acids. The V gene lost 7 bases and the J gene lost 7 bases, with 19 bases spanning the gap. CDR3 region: CASITDRNLSGYTF. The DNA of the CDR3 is TGTGCCAGTATTACTGACAGGAACCTTTCTGGCTACACCTTC. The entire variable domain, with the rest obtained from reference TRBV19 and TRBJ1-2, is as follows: DGGITQSPKYLFRKEGQNVTLSCEQNLNHDAMYWYRQDPGQGLRLIYYSQIVNDFQKGDIAEGYSVSREKKESFPLTVTSAQKNPTAFYLCASITDRNLSGYTFGSGTRLTVV.

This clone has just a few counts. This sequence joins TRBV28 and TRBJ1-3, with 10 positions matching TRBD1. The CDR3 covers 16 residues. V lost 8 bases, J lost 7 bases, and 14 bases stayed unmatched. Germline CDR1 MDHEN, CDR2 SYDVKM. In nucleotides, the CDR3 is TGTGCCAGCCACAGCCGGGACAGGGGTCGGACGAACACCATATATTTT. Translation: CASHSRDRGRTNTIYF.

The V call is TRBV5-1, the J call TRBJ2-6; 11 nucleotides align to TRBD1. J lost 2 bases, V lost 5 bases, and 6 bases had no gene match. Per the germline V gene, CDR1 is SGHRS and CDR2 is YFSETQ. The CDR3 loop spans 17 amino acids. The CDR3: CASSSGTGGTGANVLTF. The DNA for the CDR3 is TGCGCCAGCAGTTCCGGGACAGGGGGGACTGGGGCCAACGTCCTGACTTTC. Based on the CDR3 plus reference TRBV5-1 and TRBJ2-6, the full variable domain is KAGVTQTPRYLIKTRGQQVTLSCSPISGHRSVSWYQQTPGQGLQFLFEYFSETQRNKGNFPGRFSGRQFSNSRSEMNVSTLELGDSALYLCASSSGTGGTGANVLTFGAGSRLTVL.

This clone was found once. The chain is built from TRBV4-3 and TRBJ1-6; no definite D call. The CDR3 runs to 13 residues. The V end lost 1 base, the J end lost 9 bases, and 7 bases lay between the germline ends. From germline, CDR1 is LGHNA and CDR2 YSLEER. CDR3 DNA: TGCGCCAGCAGCCAAGGGGGAGTTTCACCCCTCCACTTT. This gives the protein CASSQGGVSPLHF.

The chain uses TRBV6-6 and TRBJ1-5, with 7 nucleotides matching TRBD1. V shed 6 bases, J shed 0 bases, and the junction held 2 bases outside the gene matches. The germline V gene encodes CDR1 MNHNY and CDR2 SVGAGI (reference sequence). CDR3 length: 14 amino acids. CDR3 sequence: CASSQGVSNQPQHF. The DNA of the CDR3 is TGTGCCAGCAGCCAGGGGGTTAGCAATCAGCCCCAGCATTTT.

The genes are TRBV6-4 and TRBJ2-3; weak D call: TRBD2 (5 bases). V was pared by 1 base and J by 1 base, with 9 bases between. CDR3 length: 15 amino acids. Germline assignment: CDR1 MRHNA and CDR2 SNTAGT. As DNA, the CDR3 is TGTGCCAGCAGTGACTTCGGAGGCGGCACAGATACGCAGTATTTT. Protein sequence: CASSDFGGGTDTQYF.

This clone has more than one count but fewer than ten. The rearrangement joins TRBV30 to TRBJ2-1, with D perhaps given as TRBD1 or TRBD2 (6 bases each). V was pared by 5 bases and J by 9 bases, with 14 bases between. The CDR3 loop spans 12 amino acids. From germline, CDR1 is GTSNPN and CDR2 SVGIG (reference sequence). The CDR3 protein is CAWGGDTREQFF. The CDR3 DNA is TGTGCCTGGGGCGGGGACACGCGTGAGCAGTTCTTC.

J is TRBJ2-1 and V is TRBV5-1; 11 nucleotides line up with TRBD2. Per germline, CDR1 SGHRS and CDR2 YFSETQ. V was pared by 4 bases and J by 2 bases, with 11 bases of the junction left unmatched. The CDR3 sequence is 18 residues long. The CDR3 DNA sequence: TGCGCCAGCAGCCCAGGACTAGCGGGCCTCCTAACCTACAATGAGCAGTTCTTC. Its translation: CASSPGLAGLLTYNEQFF.

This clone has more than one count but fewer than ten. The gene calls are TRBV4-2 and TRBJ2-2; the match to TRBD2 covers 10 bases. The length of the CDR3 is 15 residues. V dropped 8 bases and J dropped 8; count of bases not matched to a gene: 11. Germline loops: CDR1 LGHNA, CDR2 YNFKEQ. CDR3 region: CASQMRTSGFGELFF. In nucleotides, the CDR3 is TGTGCCAGCCAAATGAGGACTAGCGGTTTTGGGGAGCTGTTTTTT.

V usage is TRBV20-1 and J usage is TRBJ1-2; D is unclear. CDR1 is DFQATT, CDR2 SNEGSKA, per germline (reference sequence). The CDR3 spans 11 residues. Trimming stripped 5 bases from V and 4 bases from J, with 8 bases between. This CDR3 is CSAPQFYGYTF. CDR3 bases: TGCAGTGCTCCCCAGTTCTATGGCTACACCTTC.

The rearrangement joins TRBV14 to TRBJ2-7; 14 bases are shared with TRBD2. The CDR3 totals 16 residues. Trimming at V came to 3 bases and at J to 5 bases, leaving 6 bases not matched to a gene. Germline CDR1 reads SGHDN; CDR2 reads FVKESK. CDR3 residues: CASSQGLAGEANEQYF. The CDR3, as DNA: TGTGCCAGCAGCCAGGGACTAGCGGGAGAAGCCAACGAGCAGTACTTC.